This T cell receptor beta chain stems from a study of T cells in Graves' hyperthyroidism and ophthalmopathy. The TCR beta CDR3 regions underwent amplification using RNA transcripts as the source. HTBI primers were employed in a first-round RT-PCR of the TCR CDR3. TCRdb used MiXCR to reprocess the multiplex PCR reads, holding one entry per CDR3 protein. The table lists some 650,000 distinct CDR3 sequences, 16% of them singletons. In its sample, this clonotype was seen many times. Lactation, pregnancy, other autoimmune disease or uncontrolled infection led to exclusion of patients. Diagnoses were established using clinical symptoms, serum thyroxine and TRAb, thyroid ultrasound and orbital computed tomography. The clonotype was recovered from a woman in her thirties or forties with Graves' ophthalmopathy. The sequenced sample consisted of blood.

The CDR3 here is CSVEGLGLAKNIQYF. The CDR3 region has the DNA TGCAGCGTTGAAGGCCTCGGCCTAGCCAAAAACATTCAGTACTTC. The chain is built from TRBV29-1 and TRBJ2-4; D gene uncertain. Germline CDR1 and CDR2: SQVTM and ANQGSEA. The V and J ends lost 1 base and 0 bases respectively, with 10 bases between them. The CDR3 runs to 15 residues.